The T cell receptor beta chain under discussion was sequenced for a study of blood T cell repertoires in COVID-19. This clone was observed a single time. Under the authors' procedure: Counts of nucleated cells, estimated from reference gene primer amplification, were obtained. The protocol was immunoSEQ multiplex PCR, while the TCRdb copy is restricted to in-frame clones and leaves out a portion. V and J calls and clone size are given by that table; D and trimming were obtained from the DNA. The sample holds about 200,000 clones, around 90% seen once. V was shortened by 1 base and J by 0 bases, with 10 bases between the two germline ends. CDR3 length: 15 residues. Germline CDR1 and CDR2: SGHAT and FQNNGV.

This chain connects TRBV11-2 to TRBJ2-7, with D possibly TRBD2 on 5 matching bases. This sequence originates from a man aged 40-49 years with active or convalescent COVID-19. Material: peripheral blood. The CDR3 region is CASSLVGAGSYEQYF. The CDR3 nucleotides read TGTGCCAGCAGCTTAGTTGGTGCGGGCTCCTACGAGCAGTACTTC.